The entry that follows covers one TCR beta chain sequence. Its antigen is not identified. The protocol was immunoSEQ multiplex PCR, while the TCRdb copy is restricted to in-frame clones and leaves out a portion. Among 50,000 to 60,000 clones listed, approximately 80% were seen once. The sort gate was single viable CD3+CD4+CD8-CD45RO+ cells for memory CD4+ T cells. The sample belongs to a study of memory CD4+ T cells and cytomegalovirus serostatus. Turning to the study itself: This sample comes from healthy Belgian adults, eight or nine CMV seropositive, under 25 seronegative.

With V trimmed by 3 bases and J by 3 bases, 6 bases remained unmatched. There are 16 residues in the CDR3. Germline lookup yields CDR1 SEHNR and CDR2 FQNEAQ (reference sequence). Study results and limitations: Median bootstrapped AUC for CMV status was about 0.94 originally, 0.85 to 0.92 US-trained.

Specimen: memory CD4+ T cells from blood. The chain has TRBV7-9 and TRBJ2-3; TRBD2 matches at 10 bases. The sequence was collected from an adult in good health and CMV-seronegative. CDR3 sequence (DNA): TGTGCCAGCAGCTTCATCCGGACTAGCGGTACAGATACGCAGTATTTT. Translated, it gives CASSFIRTSGTDTQYF.